This T cell receptor (beta chain) was obtained from a study of T cell clonotyping in hematopoietic cell transplantation. This clone came up a few times. CDR3 length: 17 residues. The junction had 11 bases not matched to a gene; V was cut back by 2 bases and J by 2 bases. Germline CDR1 is SGHRS and CDR2 is YFSETQ. The sample's time point: recipient sample about 28 days before transplant, after cytoreduction. Assay used: immunoSEQ multiplex PCR; TCRdb lists only in-frame clones, some missing. Among approximately 26,000 clones listed, 65% to 90% were seen once. The sample was peripheral blood mononuclear cells, taken before stem cell transplant. This sequence originates from a woman aged 55-69 years with acute myeloid leukemia. Some clones in this sample may be carry-over from other donors' samples. The chain is built from TRBV5-1 and TRBJ2-3; 7 bases line up with TRBD2. The CDR3 DNA reads TGCGCCAGCAGCTTCGATACACTCGGGACTACCACAGATACGCAGTATTTT. It yields the protein CASSFDTLGTTTDTQYF.